The present T cell receptor beta chain was sequenced within a study of T cells in Graves' hyperthyroidism and ophthalmopathy. A remark on this clonotype: Its antigen is not identified.

Germline-derived CDR1 and CDR2 are LGHDT and YNNKEL (reference sequence). The CDR3 contains 17 residues. Findings and limits, study-wide: In the analysis, a 13 V-J model separated ophthalmopathy from stable hyperthyroidism.

Template material for amplifying TCR beta CDR3 regions consisted of RNA transcripts. First-round RT-PCR of the TCR CDR3 relied on the HTBI primer set. TCRdb processed the multiplex PCR reads anew with MiXCR; each CDR3 protein has one entry. The sample gives 250,000 to 400,000 distinct CDR3 sequences, roughly an eighth of which show up once; 30% to 40% is in the top ten. Input material: blood. This chain joins TRBV3-1 and TRBJ2-1; 11 bases map to TRBD2. Gene TRBJ2-7 matches the end of the DNA better, so the J call may be wrong. The receptor was derived from a woman between 35 and 50 years old with Graves' ophthalmopathy. CDR3 sequence (DNA): TGTGCCAGCAGCCAAGCTAGCGGGAGGTGGAAGGACAATGAGCAGTACTTC. Its translation: CASSQASGRWKDNEQYF.